This TCR beta chain was identified during a study of blood T cell repertoires in COVID-19 (dated by TCRdb to the early 2020s). Background for the entire study: Collaborator samples came from the United States, Italy and Spain and covered acute and convalescent phases of COVID-19. The material from the prospective study consisted of cDNA or gDNA derived from T cells, B-cell-depleted T cells, or PBMCs. Subjects who had been exposed to COVID-19, were actively infected with it, or had recovered from it provided the deeply sampled blood TCRbeta repertoires that made up the dataset. The repertoires were released in a freely available public database meant as a resource for research on the immune response to SARS-CoV-2. Samples came from the ongoing ImmuneRACE study (first 160 participants) plus 1,254 subjects from 6 global collaborators. A de-identified subject ID, COVID-19 status, age in years and sex were almost always included in the sample metadata. Where available, HLA class I and class II types were obtained from metadata supplied by the sample provider rather than from assay-based typing. Overall study results and their limits: The quantity of clinical and demographic metadata differed by source and by participant and was supplied without curation.

Whole blood was collected in K2EDTA tubes by collaborating institutions according to the institutions' own protocols. For TCRbeta analysis, collaborators shipped samples in one of three forms: frozen whole blood, isolated PBMCs, or DNA extracted from either of those sample types. Details on this clone: This receptor's antigen is unknown. Qualities for individual bases were not recorded, and no much larger clone is one base off.

TCRbeta CDR3 regions were amplified from genomic DNA using the immunoSEQ Assay, a bias-controlled multiplex PCR. On the study's bioinformatics: Within the assay, amplification of reference gene primers was used to estimate how many nucleated cells each sample contained. To quantify the absolute abundance of each unique TCRbeta CDR3 rearrangement, sequence reads were collapsed and filtered. For each sample, productive Simpson clonality was calculated by taking the square root of Simpson's diversity index across productive rearrangements. The immuneACCESS repertoire file appears here via TCRdb, limited to in-frame rearrangements. These files lack a portion of the clones; in checked studies, under half of the deficit traces to unresolved V genes, and the cause of the others is not known. Clonal size and the V and J genes are those of that table, whereas D and trimming came from the DNA. The sample profile shows fewer than 200,000 clones; about 89% of them were found once. Roughly 2.5% of the sample is held by the ten biggest clonotypes.

Inclusive of the bounding cysteine and phenylalanine, the CDR3 is 17 residues long. Only the CDR3 portion is preserved as DNA: 51 bases, with reading frame beginning at the first base. The germline V gene sets CDR1 to SGHRS and CDR2 to YFSETQ. The germline V end is reduced by 1 base and the J end by 0 bases; junction bases left unmatched: 5. The chain uses TRBV5-1 and TRBJ2-3; 10 middle bases align to TRBD1. The TCR was taken from a man aged 35 to 55 with active or convalescent COVID-19. The sample taken for sequencing was peripheral blood. Here the CDR3 is given as CASSLPGQGGSTDTQYF. The DNA sequence reads TGCGCCAGCAGCTTGCCCGGACAGGGGGGGAGCACAGATACGCAGTATTTT.